This T cell receptor beta chain comes out of a study of technical replicates of blood from a handful of donors. This CDR3 region has 16 residues. Per germline, CDR1 SGHNT and CDR2 YENEEA. V lost 4 bases and J 3 bases, leaving 16 bases between the germline ends. Measured with immunoSEQ multiplex PCR; TCRdb has only the in-frame clones, and not every one. The repertoire holds more than 70,000 clones, 93% seen once, with less than 0.3% in the top ten. The chain combines TRBV11-3 with TRBJ1-3, with no clear D. The sample comprised T cells isolated from PBMCs. This TCR derives from a human donor in good health. In DNA form, the CDR3 reads TGTGCCAGCAGCTCGATTGACATGATGGGTGGAAACACCATATATTTT. Protein sequence: CASSSIDMMGGNTIYF.